Here is one T cell receptor (beta chain) with its context. Sequencing used immunoSEQ multiplex PCR; TCRdb keeps in-frame clones, though not all of them. Of roughly 190,000 clones in the sample, roughly 93% are singletons; the top ten hold 0.99%. The data originate from a study of T cell responses to AZD1222 COVID-19 vaccine. This TCR derives from an adult in good health. The specimen was peripheral blood, collected on day 0 of AZD1222 vaccination.

This chain's CDR3 is CASSSRDGSYGYTF. CDR3 coding DNA: TGTGCCAGCAGTTCCCGGGACGGGAGCTATGGCTACACCTTC. This chain links TRBV6-5 with TRBJ1-2; a weak D match, TRBD1 (5 bases). Germline V CDR1 and CDR2: MNHEY, SVGAGI. The CDR3 length is 14 residues. V lost 4 bases to trimming and J lost 4 bases, with 13 bases between them.